This T cell receptor beta chain derives from a study of cytomegalovirus exposure and HLA in healthy donors. Use of 60 Vbeta and 13 Jbeta primers characterized the PCR. This table comes from immunoSEQ multiplex PCR, and its TCRdb copy is limited to in-frame clones, with some not included. The table includes tens of thousands of clones, 65% to 85% detected once. The germline V gene encodes CDR1 MGHDK and CDR2 SYGVNS. V lost 1 base and J 11 bases, leaving 14 bases between the germline ends. The CDR3 length is 13 residues. The specimen was PBMCs. The chain combines TRBV25-1 with TRBJ1-1, with D uncertain. The sequence derives from a man in his fifties in good health and CMV-seronegative. The CDR3 is CASSESFSIQAFF. CDR3 DNA: TGTGCCAGCAGTGAATCTTTTTCAATTCAGGCTTTCTTT.